This TCR beta chain was recorded in a study of OX40 agonist ivuxolimab in advanced cancers. The overall study: As their treatment, patients were administered ivuxolimab, an agonistic anti-OX40 (CD134) antibody.

Worth noting for this clone: Its antigen is not identified.

Measured with immunoSEQ multiplex PCR; TCRdb has only the in-frame clones, and not every one. The sample lists roughly 58,000 clones; over 90% were seen once. Between the trimmed V and J ends, which lost 6 bases and 0 bases, there was a span of 15 bases. This CDR3 is 16 amino acids long. The germline CDR1 and CDR2 sequences are KGHSH and LQKENI. Findings of the study overall: Clones of CD4+ and CD8+ blood T cells grew by week 6 at doses of 0.1 to 3.0 mg/kg.

Sequencing used CD4+ or CD8+ T cells sorted from blood, obtained in a trial of the OX40 agonist ivuxolimab. This rearrangement joins TRBV18 to TRBJ2-1; D is perhaps TRBD2 (6 bases). The TCR was taken from an adult with an advanced solid tumor such as melanoma, head and neck, liver or kidney cancer. CDR3 sequence (DNA): TGTGCCAGCTCGCCCCCCGGGGGAATCTCCTACAATGAGCAGTTCTTC. As protein: CASSPPGGISYNEQFF.